These 5 T cell receptor beta chains share one sample of origin, sequenced in a study of technical replicates of blood from a few donors. Clones were read by immunoSEQ multiplex PCR, and TCRdb kept only the in-frame ones, dropping some. The table lists about 82,000 clones, 96% of them singletons. Specimen: T cells isolated from PBMCs. These receptors were collected from a human donor in good health.

This chain uses TRBV28 with TRBJ2-5, with D perhaps matching TRBD2 (5 bases). V dropped 5 bases and J dropped 4 bases, with 11 bases sitting between them. This CDR3 has 13 amino acids. Germline V lookup: CDR1 MDHEN, CDR2 SYDVKM. The CDR3 sequence is CASSLDWLETQYF. The DNA of the CDR3 is TGTGCCAGCAGTCTGGACTGGTTAGAGACCCAGTACTTC.

On this clone: Its ends do not fully match the called genes, so a read error is possible. The rearrangement uses TRBV7-7 and TRBJ2-2, with D tentatively TRBD2 (6 bases). CDR1 and CDR2 (germline): SSHAT, FNYEAQ (reference sequence). This CDR3 has 17 amino acids. CDR3 nucleotides: TGTGCTAGCAGCCGATGGGGCGCTAGCGTAGAAACCGGGGAGCTGTTTTTT. Translation: CASSRWGASVETGELFF.

Worth noting for this clone: The junction departs from germline at one end; a sequencing error may be responsible. The rearrangement joins TRBV28 to TRBJ2-7, with unresolved D. The CDR3 spans 16 residues. Germline V lookup: CDR1 MDHEN, CDR2 SYDVKM. The CDR3 DNA is TGTGCCAGCAGTTTATTATCCTCTCGTGTCTCCTCCGAGCAGTACTTC. Its protein is CASSLLSSRVSSEQYF. The full variable domain, rest sourced from reference TRBV28 and TRBJ2-7, is DVKVTQSSRYLVKRTGEKVFLECVQDMDHENMFWYRQDPGLGLRLIYFSYDVKMKEKGDIPEGYSVSREKKERFSLILESASTNQTSMYLCASSLLSSRVSSEQYFGPGTRLTVT.

This clone came up once. This sequence joins TRBV28 and TRBJ2-7; the D is unclear. This CDR3 region has 12 residues. Between the trimmed V and J ends, which lost 3 bases and 1 base, there was a span of 4 bases. Germline CDR1 reads MDHEN; CDR2 reads SYDVKM. The chain's CDR3 is CASSFISYEQYF. The CDR3 DNA reads TGTGCCAGCAGTTTTATTTCCTACGAGCAGTACTTC.

The chain links TRBV9 to TRBJ2-3; TRBD2 matches 7 bases. The V and J ends lost 5 bases and 3 bases, in that order; junction bases with no gene match: 6. The CDR3 spans 14 residues. CDR1 SGDLS and CDR2 YYNGEE come from the germline V gene. The CDR3 spells CASSLGGLTDTQYF. As DNA, the CDR3 is TGTGCCAGCAGTTTGGGGGGGTTAACAGATACGCAGTATTTT.